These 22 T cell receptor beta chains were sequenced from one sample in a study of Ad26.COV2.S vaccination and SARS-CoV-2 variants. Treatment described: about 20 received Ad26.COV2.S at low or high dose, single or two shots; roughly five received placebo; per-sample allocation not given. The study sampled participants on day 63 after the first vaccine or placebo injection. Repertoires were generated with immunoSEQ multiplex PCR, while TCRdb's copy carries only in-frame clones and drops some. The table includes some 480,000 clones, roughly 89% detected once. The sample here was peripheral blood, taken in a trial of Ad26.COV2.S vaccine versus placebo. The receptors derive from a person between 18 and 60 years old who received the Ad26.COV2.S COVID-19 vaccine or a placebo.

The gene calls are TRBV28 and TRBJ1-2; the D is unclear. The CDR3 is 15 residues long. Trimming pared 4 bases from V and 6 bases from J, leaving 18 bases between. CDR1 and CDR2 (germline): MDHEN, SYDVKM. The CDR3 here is CASSSTPRAWNGYTF. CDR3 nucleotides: TGTGCCAGCAGTTCGACCCCTAGGGCCTGGAATGGCTACACCTTC.

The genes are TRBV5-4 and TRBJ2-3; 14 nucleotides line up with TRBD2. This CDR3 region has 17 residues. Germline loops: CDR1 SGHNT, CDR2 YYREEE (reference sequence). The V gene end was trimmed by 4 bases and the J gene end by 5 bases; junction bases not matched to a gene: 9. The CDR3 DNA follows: TGTGCCAGCAGCCAACCGGGACTAGCGGGAGCAGTAGATACGCAGTATTTT. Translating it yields CASSQPGLAGAVDTQYF.

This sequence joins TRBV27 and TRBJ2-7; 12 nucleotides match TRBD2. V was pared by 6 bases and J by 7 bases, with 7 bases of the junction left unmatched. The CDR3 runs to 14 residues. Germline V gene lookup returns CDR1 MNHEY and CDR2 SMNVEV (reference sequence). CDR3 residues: CASRSLAGGGEQYF. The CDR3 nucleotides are TGTGCCAGCAGATCACTAGCGGGAGGTGGTGAGCAGTACTTC.

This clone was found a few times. In nucleotides, the CDR3 is TGTGCCATCAGTGAGTCGACTCCCGGGACTAGGTATACTTCCTACAATGAGCAGTTCTTC. Translated: CAISESTPGTRYTSYNEQFF. The V gene is TRBV10-3, the J gene TRBJ2-1, with 8 bases fitting TRBD2. This CDR3 has 20 residues. J gave up 1 base and V 0 bases, and 14 bases lay outside the gene matches. CDR1 and CDR2 (germline): ENHRY, SYGVKD.

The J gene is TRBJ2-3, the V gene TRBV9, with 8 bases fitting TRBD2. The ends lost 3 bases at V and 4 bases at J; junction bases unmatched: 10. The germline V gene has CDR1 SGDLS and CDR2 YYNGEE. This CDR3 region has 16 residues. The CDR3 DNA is TGTGCCAGCAGCGCCCCTGGTCTAGCGGGCGCAGATACGCAGTATTTT. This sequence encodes CASSAPGLAGADTQYF. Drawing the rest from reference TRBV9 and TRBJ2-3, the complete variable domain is DSGVTQTPKHLITATGQRVTLRCSPRSGDLSVYWYQQSLDQGLQFLIQYYNGEERAKGNILERFSAQQFPDLHSELNLSSLELGDSALYFCASSAPGLAGADTQYFGPGTRLTVL.

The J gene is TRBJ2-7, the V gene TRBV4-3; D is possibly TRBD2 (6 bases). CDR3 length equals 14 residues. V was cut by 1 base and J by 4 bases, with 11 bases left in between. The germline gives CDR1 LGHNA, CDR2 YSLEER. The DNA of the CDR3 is TGCGCCAGCAGCCAAGGGCTAGCGTCGTACGAGCAGTACTTC. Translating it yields CASSQGLASYEQYF.

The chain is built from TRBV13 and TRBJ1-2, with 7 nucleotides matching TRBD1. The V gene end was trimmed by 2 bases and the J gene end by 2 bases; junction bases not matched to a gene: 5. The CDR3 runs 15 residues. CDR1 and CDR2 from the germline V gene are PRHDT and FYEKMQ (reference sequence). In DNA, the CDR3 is TGTGCCAGCAGCTTATTTCGACAGGGCAACTATGGCTACACCTTC. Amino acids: CASSLFRQGNYGYTF.

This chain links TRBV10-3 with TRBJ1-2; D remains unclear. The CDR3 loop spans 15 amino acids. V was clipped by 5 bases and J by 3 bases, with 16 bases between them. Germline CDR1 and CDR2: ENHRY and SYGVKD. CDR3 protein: CAISTERGFDYGYTF. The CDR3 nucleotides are TGTGCCATCAGTACGGAGAGAGGGTTTGACTATGGCTACACCTTC.

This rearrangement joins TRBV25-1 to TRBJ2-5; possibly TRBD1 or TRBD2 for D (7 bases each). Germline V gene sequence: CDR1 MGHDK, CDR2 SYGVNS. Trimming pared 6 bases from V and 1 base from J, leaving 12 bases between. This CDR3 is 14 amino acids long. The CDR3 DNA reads TGTGCCAGCAGCCCAGGGGGGGCCCAAGAGACCCAGTACTTC. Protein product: CASSPGGAQETQYF.

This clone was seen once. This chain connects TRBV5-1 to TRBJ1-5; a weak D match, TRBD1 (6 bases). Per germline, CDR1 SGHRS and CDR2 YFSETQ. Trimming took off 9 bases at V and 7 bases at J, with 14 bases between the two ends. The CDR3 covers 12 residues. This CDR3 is CANRGACQPQHF. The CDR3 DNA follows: TGCGCCAACCGGGGGGCTTGCCAGCCCCAGCATTTT.

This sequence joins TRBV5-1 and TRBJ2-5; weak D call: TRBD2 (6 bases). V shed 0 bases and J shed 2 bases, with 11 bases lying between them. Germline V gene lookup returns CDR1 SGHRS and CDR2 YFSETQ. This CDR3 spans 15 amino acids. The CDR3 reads CASSLAVGGQETQYF. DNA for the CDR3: TGCGCCAGCAGCTTGGCCGTTGGGGGGCAAGAGACCCAGTACTTC.

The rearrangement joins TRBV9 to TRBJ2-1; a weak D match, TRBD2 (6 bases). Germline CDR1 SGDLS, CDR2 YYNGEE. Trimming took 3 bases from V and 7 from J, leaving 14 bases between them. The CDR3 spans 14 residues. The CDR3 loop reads CASSAGLGFNEQFF. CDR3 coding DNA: TGTGCCAGCAGCGCGGGACTCGGATTTAATGAGCAGTTCTTC.

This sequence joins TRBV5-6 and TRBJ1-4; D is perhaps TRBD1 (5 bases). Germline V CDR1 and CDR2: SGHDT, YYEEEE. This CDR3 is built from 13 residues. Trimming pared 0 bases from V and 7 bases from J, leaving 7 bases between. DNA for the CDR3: TGTGCCAGCAGCTTGGTCGGGACTGAAAAACTGTTTTTT. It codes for CASSLVGTEKLFF.

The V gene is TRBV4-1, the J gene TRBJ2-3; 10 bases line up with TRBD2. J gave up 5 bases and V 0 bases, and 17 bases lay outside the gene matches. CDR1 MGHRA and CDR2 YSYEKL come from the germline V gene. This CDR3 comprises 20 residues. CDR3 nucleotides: TGCGCCAGCAGCCAAGATCTAGTCTCGGTGGTAGCGGGAGGAGGAGATACGCAGTATTTT. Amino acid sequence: CASSQDLVSVVAGGGDTQYF.

CDR3 DNA: TGTGCCAGCAGTCTTACAGGGACCTCCCTTCCCTACAATGAGCAGTTCTTC. This encodes CASSLTGTSLPYNEQFF. The rearrangement uses TRBV6-2 or TRBV6-3 and TRBJ2-1, with D perhaps matching TRBD1 (6 bases). The CDR3 spans 17 residues. V lost 5 bases to trimming and J lost 2 bases, with 19 bases between them. The V gene's germline CDR1 is MNHEY and CDR2 SVGEGT.

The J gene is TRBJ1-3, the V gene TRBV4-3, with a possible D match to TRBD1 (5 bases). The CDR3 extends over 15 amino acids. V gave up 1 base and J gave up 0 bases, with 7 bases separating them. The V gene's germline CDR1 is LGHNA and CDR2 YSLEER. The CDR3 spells CASSQGGNSGNTIYF. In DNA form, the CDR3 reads TGCGCCAGCAGCCAAGGGGGGAACTCTGGAAACACCATATATTTT.

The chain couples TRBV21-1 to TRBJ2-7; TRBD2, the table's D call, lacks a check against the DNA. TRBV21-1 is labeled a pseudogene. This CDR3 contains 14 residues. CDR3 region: CASSKTSGSYEQYF. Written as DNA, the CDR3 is TGTGCCAGCAGCAAGACTAGCGGGAGTTACGAGCAGTACTTC.

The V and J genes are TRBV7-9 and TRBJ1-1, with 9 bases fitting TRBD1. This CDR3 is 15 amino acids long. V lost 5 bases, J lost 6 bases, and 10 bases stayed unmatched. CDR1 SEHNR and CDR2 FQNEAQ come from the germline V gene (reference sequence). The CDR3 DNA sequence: TGTGCCAGCAGCACCTCGACAGGGGGGAGGCCTGAAGCTTTCTTT. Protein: CASSTSTGGRPEAFF.

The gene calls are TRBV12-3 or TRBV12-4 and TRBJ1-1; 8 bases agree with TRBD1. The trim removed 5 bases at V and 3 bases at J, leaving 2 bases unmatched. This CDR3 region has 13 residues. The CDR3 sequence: CASSTGGHTEAFF. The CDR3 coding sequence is TGTGCCAGCAGTACAGGGGGACACACTGAAGCTTTCTTT.

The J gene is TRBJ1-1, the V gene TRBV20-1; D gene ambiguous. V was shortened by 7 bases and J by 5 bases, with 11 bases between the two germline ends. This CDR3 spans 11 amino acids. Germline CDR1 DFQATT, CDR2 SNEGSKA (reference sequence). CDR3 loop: CSVYLGTEAFF. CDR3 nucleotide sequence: TGCAGTGTATATCTTGGGACTGAAGCTTTCTTT.

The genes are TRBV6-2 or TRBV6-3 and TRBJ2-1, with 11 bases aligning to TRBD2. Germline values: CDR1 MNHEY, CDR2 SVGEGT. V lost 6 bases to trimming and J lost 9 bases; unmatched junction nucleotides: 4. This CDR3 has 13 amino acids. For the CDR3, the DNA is TGTGCCAGCAGCGGGACTAGCGGTGGTGAGCAGTTCTTC. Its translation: CASSGTSGGEQFF.

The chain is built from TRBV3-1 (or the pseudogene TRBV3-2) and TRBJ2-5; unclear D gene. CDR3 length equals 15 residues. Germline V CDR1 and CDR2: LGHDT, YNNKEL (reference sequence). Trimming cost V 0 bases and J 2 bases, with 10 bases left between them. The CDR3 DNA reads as TGTGCCAGCAGCCAAGATCCGGGCCGACAAGAGACCCAGTACTTC. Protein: CASSQDPGRQETQYF.